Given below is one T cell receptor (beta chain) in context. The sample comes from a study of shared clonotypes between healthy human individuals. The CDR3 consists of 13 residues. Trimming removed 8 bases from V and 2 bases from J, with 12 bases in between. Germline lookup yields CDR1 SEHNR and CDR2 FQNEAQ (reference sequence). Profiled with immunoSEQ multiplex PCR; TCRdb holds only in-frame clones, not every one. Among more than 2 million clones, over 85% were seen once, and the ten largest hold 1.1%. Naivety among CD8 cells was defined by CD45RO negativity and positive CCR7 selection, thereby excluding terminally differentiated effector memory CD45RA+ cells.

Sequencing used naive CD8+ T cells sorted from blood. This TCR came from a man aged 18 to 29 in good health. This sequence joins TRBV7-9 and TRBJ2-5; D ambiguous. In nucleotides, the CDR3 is TGTGCCAGCGCGCCCGAGTCGCAAGAGACCCAGTACTTC. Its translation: CASAPESQETQYF.